These T cell receptor beta chains were read from a single sample in a study of blood T cell repertoires in COVID-19. Sequenced by immunoSEQ multiplex PCR; TCRdb stores in-frame clones only, minus some. The sample holds approximately 260,000 clones, approximately 90% seen once. Sequenced input: PBMCs or T cells enriched from blood (not recorded which). These receptors all come from a woman aged 18-29 years who had recovered from COVID-19. The conserved cysteine and the conserved F or W are not part of the CDR3 here. Expanded clones get a size class; other rows say once, few or many, or leave the size out.

TRBV5-1	NA	TRBJ1-5	ASSLGDYSNQPQH
TRBV5-1	NA	TRBJ1-1	ASSVQGRGEAF
TRBV7-9	NA	TRBJ1-5	ASSSQGALSNQPQH
TRBV19	NA	TRBJ1-6	ASSIGSSYNSPLH
TRBV29-1	NA	TRBJ1-2	SVAADWGYT
TRBV19	NA	TRBJ1-2	ASSAGQGANYGYT
TRBV18	NA	TRBJ1-1	ASSPTGGSAEAF
TRBV29-1	NA	TRBJ2-2	SVGGAGAGELF
TRBV5-4	few	TRBJ1-1	ASSLLAGLGEAF
TRBV29-1	NA	TRBJ1-1	SVEEWGRGSEAF
TRBV18	NA	TRBJ1-1	ASSARPGLFTEAF
TRBV4-1	NA	TRBJ1-1	ASSQDDRAGNTEAF
TRBV19	NA	TRBJ1-5	ASRTGYSNQPQH